This entry features one T cell receptor beta chain sequence. Its matching antigen is unknown. Germline CDR1 GTSNPN, CDR2 SVGIG (reference sequence). The CDR3 runs 13 residues. Trimming left V 0 bases short and J 2 bases short, with 8 bases between. The data were obtained in a study of T cells in localized non-small cell lung cancer. Points from the study as a whole: The tumor had only one region sequenced, so heterogeneity remains possible. Median detection of top 100 tumor clones in adjacent lung was around 59 clones. Uninvolved neighboring lung showed the greatest T cell clonality, exceeding tumor.

TCRdb's copy holds only in-frame clones and misses some; the assay was immunoSEQ multiplex PCR. The sample lists 1,500 to 2,000 clones; about 22% were seen once. The TCR sequence derives from a female donor of 60 years or more with stage II squamous cell lung carcinoma. The input for sequencing was normal lung tissue next to the tumor, taken before any cancer treatment. The gene calls are TRBV30 and TRBJ2-7; D possibly corresponds to TRBD2 (6 bases). CDR3 residues: CAWSVGGTYEQYF. CDR3 nucleotides: TGTGCCTGGAGTGTAGGCGGGACCTACGAGCAGTACTTC.